This T cell receptor (beta chain) was retrieved from a study of blood T cell repertoires in COVID-19. Overall study context: Sites across the United States, Italy and Spain contributed samples from acute and convalescent COVID-19.

There are 14 residues in the CDR3. Trimming cost V 4 bases and J 4 bases, with 12 bases left between them. The germline V gene encodes CDR1 LGHDT and CDR2 YNNKEL (reference sequence). As processed by the authors: Quantification of nucleated cells was approximated via reference gene primer amplification. Libraries were prepared by immunoSEQ multiplex PCR; TCRdb keeps only in-frame clonotypes and omits some of them. V and J calls and clone size are those listed in that table; D and trimming were worked out from the DNA. The sample lists roughly 120,000 clones, roughly 84% occurring once. J is TRBJ2-3 and V is TRBV3-1 (or the pseudogene TRBV3-2); weak D call: TRBD2 (6 bases). The clonotype was recovered from a woman older than 75 with active or convalescent COVID-19. The sequencing sample was made of peripheral blood. DNA for the CDR3: TGTGCCAGCAGCCCCCTGACGGGGGCAGATACGCAGTATTTT. Amino acids: CASSPLTGADTQYF.